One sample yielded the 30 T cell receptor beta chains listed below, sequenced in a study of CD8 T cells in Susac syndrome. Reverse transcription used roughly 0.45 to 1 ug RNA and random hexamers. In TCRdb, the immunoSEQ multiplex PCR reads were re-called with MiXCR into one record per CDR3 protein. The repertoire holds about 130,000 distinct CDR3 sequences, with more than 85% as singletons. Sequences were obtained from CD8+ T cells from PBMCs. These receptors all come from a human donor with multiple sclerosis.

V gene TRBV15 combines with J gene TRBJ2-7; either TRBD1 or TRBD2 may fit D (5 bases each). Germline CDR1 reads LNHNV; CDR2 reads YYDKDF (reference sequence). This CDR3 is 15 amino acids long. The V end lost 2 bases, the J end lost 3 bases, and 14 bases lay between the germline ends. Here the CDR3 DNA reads TGTGCCACCAGCAGATCCGGGACGCGAGGCTACGAGCAGTACTTC. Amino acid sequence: CATSRSGTRGYEQYF.

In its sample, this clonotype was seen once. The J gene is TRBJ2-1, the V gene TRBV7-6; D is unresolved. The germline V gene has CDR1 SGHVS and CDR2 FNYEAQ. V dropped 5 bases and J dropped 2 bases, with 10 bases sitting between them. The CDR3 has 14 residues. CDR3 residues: CASSPVGTYNEQFF. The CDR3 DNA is TGTGCCAGCAGCCCAGTTGGGACCTACAATGAGCAGTTCTTC.

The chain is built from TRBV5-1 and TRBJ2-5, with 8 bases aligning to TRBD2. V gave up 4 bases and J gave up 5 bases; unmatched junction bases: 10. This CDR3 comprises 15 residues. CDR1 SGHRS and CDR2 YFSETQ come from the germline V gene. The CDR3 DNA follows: TGCGCCAGCAGCGCAGGCGGGGCGGGGGGTGAGACCCAGTACTTC. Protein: CASSAGGAGGETQYF.

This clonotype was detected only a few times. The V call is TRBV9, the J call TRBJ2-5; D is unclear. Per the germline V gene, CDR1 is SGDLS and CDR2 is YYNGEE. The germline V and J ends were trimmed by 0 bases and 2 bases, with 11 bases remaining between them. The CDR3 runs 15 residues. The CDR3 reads CASSVAAARQETQYF. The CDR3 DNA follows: TGTGCCAGCAGCGTAGCGGCCGCAAGACAAGAGACCCAGTACTTC.

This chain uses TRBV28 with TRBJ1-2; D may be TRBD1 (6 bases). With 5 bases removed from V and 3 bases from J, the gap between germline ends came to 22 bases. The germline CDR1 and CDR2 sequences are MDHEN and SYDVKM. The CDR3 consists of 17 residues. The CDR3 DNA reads TGTGCCAGCAGTCCACAACTGCGGACAGAACGAGACTATGGCTACACCTTC. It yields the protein CASSPQLRTERDYGYTF.

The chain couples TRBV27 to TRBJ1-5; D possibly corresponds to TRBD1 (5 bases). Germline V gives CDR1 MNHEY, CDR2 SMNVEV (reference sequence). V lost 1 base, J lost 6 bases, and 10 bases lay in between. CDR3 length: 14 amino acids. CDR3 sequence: CASSLYQGGQPQHF. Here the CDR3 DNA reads TGTGCCAGCAGTTTATATCAGGGAGGTCAGCCCCAGCATTTT.

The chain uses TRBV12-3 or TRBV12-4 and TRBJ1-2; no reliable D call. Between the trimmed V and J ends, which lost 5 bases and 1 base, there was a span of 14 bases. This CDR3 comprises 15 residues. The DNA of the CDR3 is TGTGCCAGCAGTCCCCCCACACAGAATAACTATGGCTACACCTTC. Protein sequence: CASSPPTQNNYGYTF.

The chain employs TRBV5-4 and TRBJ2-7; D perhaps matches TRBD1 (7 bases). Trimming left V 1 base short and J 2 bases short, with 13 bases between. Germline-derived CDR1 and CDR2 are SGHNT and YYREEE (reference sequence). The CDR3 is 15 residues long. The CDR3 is CASSLPGDRAYEQYF. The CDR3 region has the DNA TGTGCCAGCAGCTTGCCGGGAGACAGGGCCTACGAGCAGTACTTC.

The CDR3 sequence: CASGFPDQGRTDTQYF. The CDR3 coding sequence is TGTGCTAGTGGTTTCCCTGATCAGGGGCGCACAGATACGCAGTATTTT. The chain employs TRBV12-5 and TRBJ2-3; the D gene is possibly TRBD1 (6 bases). CDR1 is LGHNT, CDR2 FRNRAP, per germline. This CDR3 comprises 16 residues. With 3 bases removed from V and 1 base from J, the gap between germline ends came to 14 bases.

The CDR3 nucleotides are TGTGCCAGCAGCGTAGAAGGGAGCTCTGGGGCCAACGTCCTGACTTTC. It translates to CASSVEGSSGANVLTF. The V call is TRBV9, the J call TRBJ2-6, with a weak D call TRBD2 (5 bases). V was pared by 0 bases and J by 0 bases, with 7 bases between. CDR1 is SGDLS, CDR2 YYNGEE, per germline. The CDR3 totals 16 residues.

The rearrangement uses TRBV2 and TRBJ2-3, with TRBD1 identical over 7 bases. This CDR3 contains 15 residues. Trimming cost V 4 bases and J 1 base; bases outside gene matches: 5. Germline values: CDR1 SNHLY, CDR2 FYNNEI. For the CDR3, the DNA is TGTGCCAGCAGTGTGAAGGGGGCCCGCACAGATACGCAGTATTTT. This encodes CASSVKGARTDTQYF.

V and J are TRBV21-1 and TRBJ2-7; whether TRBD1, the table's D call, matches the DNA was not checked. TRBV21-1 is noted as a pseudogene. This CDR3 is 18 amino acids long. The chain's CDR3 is CASTIGNVGARGPYEQYV. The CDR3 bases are TGTGCCAGCACCATAGGGAATGTCGGCGCCCGGGGCCCCTACGAGCAGTACGTC.

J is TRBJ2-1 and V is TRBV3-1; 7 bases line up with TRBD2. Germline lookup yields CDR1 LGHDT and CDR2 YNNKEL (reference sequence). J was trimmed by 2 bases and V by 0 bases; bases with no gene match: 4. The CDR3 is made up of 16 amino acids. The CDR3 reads CASSQDSRGTYNEQFF. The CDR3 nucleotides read TGTGCCAGCAGCCAAGATTCGCGGGGGACCTACAATGAGCAGTTCTTC.

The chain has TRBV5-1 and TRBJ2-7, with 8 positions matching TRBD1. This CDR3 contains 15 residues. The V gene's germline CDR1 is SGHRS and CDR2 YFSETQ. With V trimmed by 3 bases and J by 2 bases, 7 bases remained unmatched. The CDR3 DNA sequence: TGCGCCAGCAGCTACGGACAGGGCTTAGCCTACGAGCAGTACTTC. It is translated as CASSYGQGLAYEQYF.

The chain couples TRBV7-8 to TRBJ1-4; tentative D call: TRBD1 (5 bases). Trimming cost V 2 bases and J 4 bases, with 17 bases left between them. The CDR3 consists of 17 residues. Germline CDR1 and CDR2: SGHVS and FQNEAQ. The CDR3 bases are TGTGCCAGCAGCTTACTAGGCAGGGTGCATGGTAATGAAAAACTGTTTTTT. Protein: CASSLLGRVHGNEKLFF.

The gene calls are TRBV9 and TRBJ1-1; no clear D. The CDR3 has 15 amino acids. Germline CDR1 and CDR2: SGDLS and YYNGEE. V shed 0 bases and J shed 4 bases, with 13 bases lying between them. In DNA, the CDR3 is TGTGCCAGCAGCGTAGCTACCCACGGGGTCACTGAAGCTTTCTTT. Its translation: CASSVATHGVTEAFF.

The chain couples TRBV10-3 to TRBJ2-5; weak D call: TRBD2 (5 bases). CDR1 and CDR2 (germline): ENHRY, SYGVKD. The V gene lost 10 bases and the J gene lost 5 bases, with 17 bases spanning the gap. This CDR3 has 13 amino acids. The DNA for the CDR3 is TGTGCCACCCATAGTGGCCGCGGGGAGACCCAGTACTTC. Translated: CATHSGRGETQYF.

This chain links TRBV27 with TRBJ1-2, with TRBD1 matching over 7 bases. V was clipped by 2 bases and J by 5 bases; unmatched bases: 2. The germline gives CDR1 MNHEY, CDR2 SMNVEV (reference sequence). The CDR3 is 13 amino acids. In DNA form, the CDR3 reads TGTGCCAGCAGTTTAAACAGGGGATATGGCTACACCTTC. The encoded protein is CASSLNRGYGYTF.

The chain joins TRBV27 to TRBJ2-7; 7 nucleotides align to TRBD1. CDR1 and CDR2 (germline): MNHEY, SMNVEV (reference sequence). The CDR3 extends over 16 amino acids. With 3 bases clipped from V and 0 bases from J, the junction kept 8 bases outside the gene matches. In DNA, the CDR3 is TGTGCCAGCAGTTTCGCCCGGACAGGTAGCTCCTACGAGCAGTACTTC. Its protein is CASSFARTGSSYEQYF.

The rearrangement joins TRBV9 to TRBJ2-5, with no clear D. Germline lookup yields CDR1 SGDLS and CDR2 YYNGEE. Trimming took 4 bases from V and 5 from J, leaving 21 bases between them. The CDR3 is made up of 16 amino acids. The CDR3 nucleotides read TGTGCCAGCAGCCTCTCTGCCGGACCGAAACGGGAGACCCAGTACTTC. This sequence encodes CASSLSAGPKRETQYF. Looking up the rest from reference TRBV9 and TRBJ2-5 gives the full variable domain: DSGVTQTPKHLITATGQRVTLRCSPRSGDLSVYWYQQSLDQGLQFLIQYYNGEERAKGNILERFSAQQFPDLHSELNLSSLELGDSALYFCASSLSAGPKRETQYFGPGTRLLVL.

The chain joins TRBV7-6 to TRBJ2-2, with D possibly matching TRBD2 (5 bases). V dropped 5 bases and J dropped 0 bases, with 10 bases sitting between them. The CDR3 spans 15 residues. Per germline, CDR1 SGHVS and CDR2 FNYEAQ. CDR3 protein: CASSRRGANTGELFF. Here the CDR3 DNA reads TGTGCCAGCAGCCGACGGGGTGCGAACACCGGGGAGCTGTTTTTT.

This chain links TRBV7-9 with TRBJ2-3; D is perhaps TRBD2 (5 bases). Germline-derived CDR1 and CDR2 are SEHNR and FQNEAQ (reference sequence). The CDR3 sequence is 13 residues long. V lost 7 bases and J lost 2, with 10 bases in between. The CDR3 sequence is CASNGIYTDTQYF. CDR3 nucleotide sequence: TGTGCCAGCAACGGGATTTACACAGATACGCAGTATTTT.

This CDR3 reads CSAKARWGPPKRGYTF. DNA for the CDR3: TGCAGTGCTAAAGCCCGCTGGGGACCACCAAAGCGTGGCTACACCTTC. The V gene is TRBV20-1, the J gene TRBJ1-2; possibly TRBD1 for D (5 bases). The ends were cut back, 4 bases at V and 7 bases at J, with 25 bases in the middle. Germline V lookup: CDR1 DFQATT, CDR2 SNEGSKA (reference sequence). The CDR3 loop spans 16 amino acids.

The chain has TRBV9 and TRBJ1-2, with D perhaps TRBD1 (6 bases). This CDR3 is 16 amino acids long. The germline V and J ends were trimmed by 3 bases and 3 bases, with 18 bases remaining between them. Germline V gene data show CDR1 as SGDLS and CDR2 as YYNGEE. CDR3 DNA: TGTGCCAGCAGCGGGACCGCGGGGGGCTTAGACTATGGCTACACCTTC. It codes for CASSGTAGGLDYGYTF.

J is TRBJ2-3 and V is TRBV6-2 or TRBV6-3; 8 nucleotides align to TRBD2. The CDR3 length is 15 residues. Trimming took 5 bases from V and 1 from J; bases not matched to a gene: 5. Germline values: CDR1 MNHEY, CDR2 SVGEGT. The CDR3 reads CASSDRTSRTDTQYF. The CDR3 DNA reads TGTGCCAGCAGTGACCGGACTAGCCGCACAGATACGCAGTATTTT.

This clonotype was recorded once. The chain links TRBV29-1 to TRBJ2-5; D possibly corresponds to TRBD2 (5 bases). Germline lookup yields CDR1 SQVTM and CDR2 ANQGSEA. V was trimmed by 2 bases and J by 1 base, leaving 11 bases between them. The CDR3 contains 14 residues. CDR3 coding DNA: TGCAGCGTTGAAATTGGCGGGCCCCAAGAGACCCAGTACTTC. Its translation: CSVEIGGPQETQYF.

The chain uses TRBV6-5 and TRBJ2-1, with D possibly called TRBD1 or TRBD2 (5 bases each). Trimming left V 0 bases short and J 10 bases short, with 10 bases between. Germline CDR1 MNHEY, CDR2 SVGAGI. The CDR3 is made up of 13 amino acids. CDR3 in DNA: TGTGCCAGCAGTTACTCTTGGGGGAGAGAGCAGTTCTTC. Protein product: CASSYSWGREQFF.

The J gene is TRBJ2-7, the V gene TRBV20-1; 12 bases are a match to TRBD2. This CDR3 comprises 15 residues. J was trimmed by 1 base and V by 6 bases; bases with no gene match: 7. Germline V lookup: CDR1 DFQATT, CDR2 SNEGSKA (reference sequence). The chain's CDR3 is CSALLAGGLSYEQYF. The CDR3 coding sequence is TGCAGTGCCCTACTAGCGGGGGGCCTTTCCTACGAGCAGTACTTC.

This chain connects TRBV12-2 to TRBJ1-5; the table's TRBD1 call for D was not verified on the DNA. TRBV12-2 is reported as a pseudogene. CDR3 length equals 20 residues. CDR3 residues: CASRSLWTFSFHRGNQPQHF. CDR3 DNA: TGTGCAAGTCGCTCCCTCTGGACATTCTCGTTCCATCGGGGCAATCAGCCCCAGCATTTT.

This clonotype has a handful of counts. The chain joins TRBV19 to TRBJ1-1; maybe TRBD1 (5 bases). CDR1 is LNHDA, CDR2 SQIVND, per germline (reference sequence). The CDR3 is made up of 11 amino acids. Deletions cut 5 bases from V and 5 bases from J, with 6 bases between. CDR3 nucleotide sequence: TGTGCCAGTAGTTGGGGGACTGAAGCTTTCTTT. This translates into CASSWGTEAFF.